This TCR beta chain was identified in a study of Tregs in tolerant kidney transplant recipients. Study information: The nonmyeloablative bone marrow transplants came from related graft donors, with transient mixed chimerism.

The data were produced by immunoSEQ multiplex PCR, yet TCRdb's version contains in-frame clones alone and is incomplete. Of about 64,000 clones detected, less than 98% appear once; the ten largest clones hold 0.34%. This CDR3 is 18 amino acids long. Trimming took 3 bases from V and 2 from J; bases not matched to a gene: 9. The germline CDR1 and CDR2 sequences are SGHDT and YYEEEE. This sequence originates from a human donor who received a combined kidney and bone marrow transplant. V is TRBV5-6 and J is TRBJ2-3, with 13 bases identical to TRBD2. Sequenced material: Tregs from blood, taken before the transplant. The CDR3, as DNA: TGTGCCAGCAGCTCCCACGGACTAGCGGGGGTACTCACAGATACGCAGTATTTT. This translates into CASSSHGLAGVLTDTQYF.